The 25 T cell receptor beta chains in this list originate from one sample, sequenced in a study of blood T cell repertoires in COVID-19 (dated by TCRdb to the early 2020s). Receptor libraries were prepared by the immunoSEQ multiplex PCR assay. As stored in TCRdb, this immuneACCESS dataset retains in-frame rearrangements with V and J assigned. A fraction of the clones does not appear; measured against another copy, unresolved V genes explain less than half of the discrepancy, and the remainder lacks a known reason. The sample profile shows some 250,000 clones; roughly nine tenths of them were found once. Of the sample, less than 8% falls within the top ten clones. Sample: peripheral blood. The source is a man aged 60 to 69 with acute or convalescent COVID-19.

This clone was seen just once. V and J are TRBV5-4 and TRBJ2-1; a weak D match, TRBD2 (5 bases). Trimming took 4 bases from V and 4 from J, leaving 18 bases between them. Looked up from germline, CDR1 is SGHNT and CDR2 is YYREEE (reference sequence). The CDR3 consists of 16 residues. The CDR3 DNA reads as TGTGCCAGCAGCCCGGGATCCAGCGGACGTTACAATGAGCAGTTCTTC. Amino acid sequence: CASSPGSSGRYNEQFF.

The rearrangement links TRBV7-2 to TRBJ1-2, with 10 positions matching TRBD1. Germline CDR1 and CDR2: SGHTA and FQGNSA. With V trimmed by 2 bases and J by 8 bases, 5 bases remained unmatched. The CDR3 is 14 amino acids. DNA for the CDR3: TGTGCCAGCAGCTTAAGACAGGGGGCGGCGGGCTACACCTTC. It encodes CASSLRQGAAGYTF.

The CDR3 DNA reads as TGTGCCAGCAGCCCGGGGCAGGGGGGAAACACCATATATTTT. This gives the protein CASSPGQGGNTIYF. The chain couples TRBV25-1 to TRBJ1-3; weak D call: TRBD1 (6 bases). Looked up from germline, CDR1 is MGHDK and CDR2 is SYGVNS. The CDR3 is made up of 14 amino acids. Trimming removed 6 bases from V and 4 bases from J, with 13 bases in between.

In this sample, this clone turned up a few times. The chain uses TRBV5-1 and TRBJ1-1; no definite D call. V gave up 3 bases and J gave up 2 bases, with 14 bases separating them. The CDR3 covers 15 residues. The germline V gene encodes CDR1 SGHRS and CDR2 YFSETQ. The CDR3 sequence: CASSSREGGNTEAFF. The DNA for the CDR3 is TGCGCCAGCAGCTCCCGAGAGGGAGGAAACACTGAAGCTTTCTTT.

This clone has at least ten counts. This chain uses TRBV9 with TRBJ1-5, with 7 nucleotides matching TRBD1. From germline, CDR1 is SGDLS and CDR2 YYNGEE. V dropped 4 bases and J dropped 2; count of bases not matched to a gene: 6. CDR3 length: 15 residues. The CDR3 is CASSSEDRGNQPQHF. CDR3 bases: TGTGCCAGCAGCTCCGAAGACAGGGGCAATCAGCCCCAGCATTTT.

This chain joins TRBV6-5 and TRBJ2-1, with TRBD2 matching 7 bases. This CDR3 comprises 13 residues. V was clipped by 6 bases and J by 4 bases; unmatched bases: 3. CDR1 and CDR2 from the germline V gene are MNHEY and SVGAGI. CDR3 residues: CASSRGGYNEQFF. The CDR3 coding sequence is TGTGCCAGCAGCCGCGGGGGATACAATGAGCAGTTCTTC.

In its sample, this clone was seen a few times. The V call is TRBV4-2, the J call TRBJ1-5; 7 bases fit TRBD1. V shed 4 bases, J shed 5 bases, and the junction held 8 bases outside the gene matches. Per the germline V gene, CDR1 is LGHNA and CDR2 is YNFKEQ. This CDR3 is 15 amino acids long. The CDR3 here is CASSLRQGDDQPQHF. The CDR3 region has the DNA TGTGCCAGCAGCCTAAGACAGGGTGATGATCAGCCCCAGCATTTT.

V gene TRBV3-1 (or the pseudogene TRBV3-2) combines with J gene TRBJ1-3; 8 bases are shared with TRBD1. V shed 6 bases, J shed 3 bases, and the junction held 4 bases outside the gene matches. In germline, CDR1 is LGHDT, CDR2 YNNKEL (reference sequence). The CDR3 covers 14 residues. CDR3 sequence (DNA): TGTGCCAGCAGTACAGGGGGAAGTGGAAACACCATATATTTT. Translating it yields CASSTGGSGNTIYF.

This clone was observed a single time. At the DNA level, this CDR3 is encoded by other sequences in the same sample as well. The rearrangement links TRBV6-5 to TRBJ2-1; 7 bases match TRBD1. V was clipped by 8 bases and J by 5 bases; unmatched bases: 12. This CDR3 has 15 amino acids. CDR1 is MNHEY and CDR2 is SVGAGI in the germline V gene. CDR3 sequence (DNA): TGTGCCAGCTATAGGGTTGGAACAGGGGACAATGAGCAGTTCTTC. Translating gives CASYRVGTGDNEQFF.

Concerning this clone itself: This sample also contains other DNA sequences that code for the same CDR3. The chain has TRBV2 and TRBJ2-5, with 9 bases fitting TRBD1. Germline lookup yields CDR1 SNHLY and CDR2 FYNNEI. V was clipped by 6 bases and J by 5 bases; unmatched bases: 7. The CDR3 runs 14 residues. The CDR3 nucleotides read TGTGCCAGCAGCGAGGACAGGGGAAGGGAGACCCAGTACTTC. This gives the protein CASSEDRGRETQYF.

The chain joins TRBV3-1 (or the pseudogene TRBV3-2) to TRBJ2-7; the match to TRBD1 covers 9 bases. The V gene end was trimmed by 4 bases and the J gene end by 4 bases; junction bases not matched to a gene: 5. Germline CDR1 LGHDT, CDR2 YNNKEL (reference sequence). The CDR3 contains 14 residues. CDR3 loop: CASSPTGGRYEQYF. CDR3 sequence (DNA): TGTGCCAGCAGCCCGACAGGGGGAAGGTACGAGCAGTACTTC.

This clone was seen a single time. J is TRBJ2-1 and V is TRBV7-9; 8 bases align to TRBD2. Unmatched junction bases numbered 7, after V lost 3 bases and J lost 9 bases. Germline V CDR1 and CDR2: SEHNR, FQNEAQ (reference sequence). CDR3 length: 14 residues. The CDR3 bases are TGTGCCAGCAGCTTTCCTAGCGGGCAGAGTGAGCAGTTCTTC. It yields the protein CASSFPSGQSEQFF.

This clone came up once. The chain carries TRBV19 and TRBJ2-2; D gene ambiguous. Per the germline V gene, CDR1 is LNHDA and CDR2 is SQIVND (reference sequence). Trimming took 2 bases from V and 2 from J, leaving 12 bases between them. The CDR3 totals 16 residues. The CDR3 sequence is CASSISLPSNTGELFF. The CDR3 DNA sequence: TGTGCCAGTAGTATATCTCTCCCTTCTAACACCGGGGAGCTGTTTTTT.

J is TRBJ1-1 and V is TRBV3-1 (or the pseudogene TRBV3-2); no definite D call. V lost 4 bases to trimming and J lost 4 bases, with 4 bases between them. Germline-derived CDR1 and CDR2 are LGHDT and YNNKEL (reference sequence). This CDR3 comprises 11 residues. In DNA, the CDR3 is TGTGCCAGCAGCCCCGGCACTGAAGCTTTCTTT. It is translated as CASSPGTEAFF.

The chain carries TRBV11-3 and TRBJ2-7; TRBD2 matches at 14 bases. V dropped 5 bases and J dropped 3; count of bases not matched to a gene: 9. The length of the CDR3 is 17 residues. The germline gives CDR1 SGHNT, CDR2 YENEEA. CDR3 loop: CASSPGRGTSGSYEQYF. The CDR3 DNA follows: TGTGCCAGCAGCCCCGGTAGGGGGACTAGCGGGAGCTACGAGCAGTACTTC.

The chain is built from TRBV11-2 and TRBJ2-1, with a weak D call TRBD1 (7 bases). CDR3 length: 13 amino acids. CDR1 is SGHAT, CDR2 FQNNGV, per germline. Trimming removed 3 bases at V and 10 bases at J, with 13 bases between. CDR3 amino acids: CASSFDRDLEQFF. In DNA form, the CDR3 reads TGTGCCAGCAGCTTCGACAGGGACTTGGAGCAGTTCTTC.

The gene calls are TRBV18 and TRBJ1-5; 8 nucleotides agree with TRBD1. CDR1 is KGHSH and CDR2 is LQKENI in the germline V gene. V shed 0 bases, J shed 2 bases, and the junction held 9 bases outside the gene matches. The CDR3 has 18 residues. DNA for the CDR3: TGTGCCAGCTCACCACCTCTTCCAGGGGGCGAAGGCAATCAGCCCCAGCATTTT. Encoded protein: CASSPPLPGGEGNQPQHF.

The chain uses TRBV3-1 (or the pseudogene TRBV3-2) and TRBJ1-2; TRBD1 aligns across 9 bases. Germline lookup yields CDR1 LGHDT and CDR2 YNNKEL (reference sequence). This CDR3 contains 16 residues. Trimming took 4 bases from V and 3 from J; bases not matched to a gene: 9. The CDR3 region is CASSPEGQGQYYGYTF. The CDR3 DNA reads as TGTGCCAGCAGCCCCGAGGGACAGGGCCAGTACTATGGCTACACCTTC.

The chain has TRBV19 and TRBJ2-5; possibly TRBD1 for D (6 bases). The germline V gene has CDR1 LNHDA and CDR2 SQIVND (reference sequence). V lost 3 bases and J 5 bases, leaving 10 bases between the germline ends. This CDR3 comprises 13 residues. The CDR3 protein is CASSIRGEETQYF. DNA of the CDR3: TGTGCCAGTAGTATCAGGGGCGAGGAGACCCAGTACTTC.

J is TRBJ2-6 and V is TRBV5-1; possible D gene TRBD2, 6 bases. V gave up 4 bases and J gave up 0 bases, with 17 bases separating them. Germline V gene data show CDR1 as SGHRS and CDR2 as YFSETQ. The CDR3 is made up of 18 amino acids. CDR3 bases: TGCGCCAGCAGCCCCCGCGGGGTGACCCTCTCTGGGGCCAACGTCCTGACTTTC. Residues: CASSPRGVTLSGANVLTF.

The V gene is TRBV28, the J gene TRBJ2-7; 7 nucleotides align to TRBD2. V was pared by 6 bases and J by 5 bases, with 13 bases of the junction left unmatched. Germline CDR1 and CDR2: MDHEN and SYDVKM. CDR3 length equals 15 residues. In DNA form, the CDR3 reads TGTGCCAGCAGCTCCGGGCGGGAGCCCCGGAACGAGCAGTACTTC. As protein: CASSSGREPRNEQYF. Full variable domain (outside the CDR3, taken from reference TRBV28 and TRBJ2-7): DVKVTQSSRYLVKRTGEKVFLECVQDMDHENMFWYRQDPGLGLRLIYFSYDVKMKEKGDIPEGYSVSREKKERFSLILESASTNQTSMYLCASSSGREPRNEQYFGPGTRLTVT.

The V call is TRBV7-2, the J call TRBJ2-1; 13 bases map to TRBD2. Trimming cost V 7 bases and J 8 bases; bases outside gene matches: 8. CDR1 and CDR2 (germline): SGHTA, FQGNSA. CDR3 length: 15 amino acids. Written as DNA, the CDR3 is TGTGCCAGCAACCTGGGACTAGCGGGAACCTATGAGCAGTTCTTC. Translation gives CASNLGLAGTYEQFF.

The gene calls are TRBV28 and TRBJ1-6, with a possible D match to TRBD1 (6 bases). Trimming took off 5 bases at V and 6 bases at J, with 17 bases between the two ends. Germline V gene data show CDR1 as MDHEN and CDR2 as SYDVKM. CDR3 length: 16 residues. Here the CDR3 DNA reads TGTGCCAGCAGTCCCTCTACAGGGTCTCGTAATTCACCCCTCCACTTT. Protein: CASSPSTGSRNSPLHF.

This chain joins TRBV7-3 and TRBJ2-4, with D possibly TRBD2 on 6 matching bases. Per germline, CDR1 SGHTA and CDR2 FQGTGA. V shed 3 bases and J shed 4 bases, with 7 bases lying between them. This CDR3 region has 13 residues. The CDR3 DNA is TGTGCCAGCAGCTTGGGGGGAAAAAACATTCAGTACTTC. Translating gives CASSLGGKNIQYF. Together with reference TRBV7-3 and TRBJ2-4, the CDR3 gives the full variable domain: GAGVSQTPSNKVTEKGKYVELRCDPISGHTALYWYRQSLGQGPEFLIYFQGTGAADDSGLPNDRFFAVRPEGSVSTLKIQRTERGDSAVYLCASSLGGKNIQYFGAGTRLSVL.

J is TRBJ2-1 and V is TRBV6-2 or TRBV6-3, with 7 bases lining up with TRBD2. Germline V gene data show CDR1 as MNHEY and CDR2 as SVGEGT. CDR3 length equals 16 residues. The junction had 8 bases not matched to a gene; V was cut back by 0 bases and J by 6 bases. CDR3 region: CASSYSPGGVANEQFF. CDR3 DNA: TGTGCCAGCAGTTACTCTCCGGGAGGCGTAGCCAATGAGCAGTTCTTC.